This T cell receptor (beta chain) was identified in a study of siplizumab effects on memory and regulatory T cells. Trimming left V 6 bases short and J 0 bases short, with 8 bases between. Germline lookup yields CDR1 LNHDA and CDR2 SQIVND (reference sequence). The CDR3 sequence is 14 residues long. This clone was picked up one time. Sequencing used immunoSEQ multiplex PCR; TCRdb keeps in-frame clones, though not all of them. The data contain about 100,000 clones, over 90% of them singletons. V and J are TRBV19 and TRBJ2-2; D remains ambiguous. This TCR derives from a human donor in good health. The source material was non-Treg CD4+ T cells sorted from blood. The CDR3 is CASRTDANTGELFF. The CDR3 nucleotides are TGTGCCAGTAGAACGGACGCGAACACCGGGGAGCTGTTTTTT.